This entry lists 27 T cell receptor beta chains sequenced from one sample in a study of blood T cell repertoires in COVID-19. Profiled with immunoSEQ multiplex PCR; TCRdb holds only in-frame clones, not every one. The repertoire includes under 40,000 clones, around nine tenths of them detected once, and about 31% sits in the top ten. Sequencing was done on a sample of peripheral blood. Source of these receptors: a man between 65 and 85 years old with active COVID-19.

This chain connects TRBV24-1 to TRBJ1-4; TRBD1 might be the D (5 bases). This CDR3 contains 16 residues. The ends were cut back, 8 bases at V and 0 bases at J, with 15 bases in the middle. Germline CDR1 KGHDR, CDR2 SFDVKD. CDR3 in amino acids: CATTTQGPATNEKLFF. The CDR3 DNA reads as TGTGCCACCACCACCCAGGGTCCTGCAACTAATGAAAAACTGTTTTTT.

The V and J genes are TRBV3-1 (or the pseudogene TRBV3-2) and TRBJ1-5; D ambiguous. V gave up 5 bases and J gave up 4 bases, with 9 bases separating them. There are 13 residues in the CDR3. The V gene's germline CDR1 is LGHDT and CDR2 YNNKEL (reference sequence). This chain's CDR3 is CASSNGRNQPQHF. CDR3 coding DNA: TGTGCCAGCAGCAACGGGAGAAATCAGCCCCAGCATTTT.

The V call is TRBV6-2 or TRBV6-3, the J call TRBJ1-5, with 7 nucleotides matching TRBD1. Germline CDR1 reads MNHEY; CDR2 reads SVGEGT. The CDR3 length is 16 residues. V dropped 2 bases and J dropped 2; count of bases not matched to a gene: 6. The CDR3 region is CASSYATGYGNQPQHF. The CDR3 DNA reads TGTGCCAGCAGTTACGCGACAGGGTACGGCAATCAGCCCCAGCATTTT.

This chain links TRBV5-4 with TRBJ2-3, with D tentatively TRBD2 (6 bases). Trimming shortened V by 6 bases and J by 1 base, and 15 bases separated the two germline ends. The CDR3 runs to 15 residues. Looked up from germline, CDR1 is SGHNT and CDR2 is YYREEE (reference sequence). The CDR3 reads CASNPGGRGTDTQYF. CDR3 nucleotides: TGTGCCAGCAACCCCGGGGGTCGCGGCACAGATACGCAGTATTTT.

This clone occurred a few times. This chain uses TRBV7-9 with TRBJ1-3; TRBD1 matches at 11 bases. The CDR3 length is 18 residues. Germline V gene sequence: CDR1 SEHNR, CDR2 FQNEAQ (reference sequence). The V segment lost 0 bases and the J segment 3 bases; nucleotides outside the gene matches: 7. The CDR3 loop reads CASSLAHRTGGYGNTIYF. The CDR3 nucleotides are TGTGCCAGCAGCTTAGCGCATCGGACAGGGGGCTATGGAAACACCATATATTTT.

The chain combines TRBV12-3 or TRBV12-4 with TRBJ1-5; D is possibly TRBD1 (6 bases). The V gene lost 6 bases and the J gene lost 5 bases, with 11 bases spanning the gap. The CDR3 has 13 residues. Written as DNA, the CDR3 is TGTGCCAGCAGGCAGGGGTTTGATCAGCCCCAGCATTTT. Translating gives CASRQGFDQPQHF.

The rearrangement joins TRBV9 to TRBJ2-3, with 8 bases that match TRBD1. Trimming removed 0 bases from V and 5 bases from J; junction bases left unmatched: 8. The length of the CDR3 is 16 residues. Germline loops: CDR1 SGDLS, CDR2 YYNGEE. The CDR3, as DNA: TGTGCCAGCAGCGTAGAAGGGACAACAGGGGGAGATACGCAGTATTTT. Amino acid sequence: CASSVEGTTGGDTQYF.

The sample holds one count of this clone. This sequence joins TRBV25-1 and TRBJ2-7; possibly TRBD1 for D (5 bases). With 6 bases removed from V and 0 bases from J, the gap between germline ends came to 9 bases. There are 13 residues in the CDR3. The germline V gene encodes CDR1 MGHDK and CDR2 SYGVNS. CDR3 in DNA: TGTGCCAGCAGGGAAACAGGCTCCTACGAGCAGTACTTC. This translates into CASRETGSYEQYF.

The chain carries TRBV10-3 and TRBJ1-5, with D uncertain. The V gene lost 7 bases and the J gene lost 1 base, with 8 bases spanning the gap. The CDR3 length is 13 residues. CDR1 and CDR2 from the germline V gene are ENHRY and SYGVKD. CDR3 in amino acids: CAIKDSSNQPQHF. The CDR3 DNA reads as TGTGCCATCAAGGATAGCAGCAATCAGCCCCAGCATTTT.

The chain carries TRBV28 and TRBJ1-5; D may be TRBD1 (5 bases). The CDR3 is 16 amino acids. V was clipped by 2 bases and J by 7 bases, with 18 bases between them. Germline V gives CDR1 MDHEN, CDR2 SYDVKM. CDR3: CASSLPGLNSGQPQHF. Written as DNA, the CDR3 is TGTGCCAGCAGTTTACCAGGGCTGAATTCTGGGCAGCCCCAGCATTTT.

This clone turned up a few times. The chain has TRBV6-2 or TRBV6-3 and TRBJ2-4; D possibly corresponds to TRBD2 (5 bases). The CDR3 has 18 amino acids. From germline, CDR1 is MNHEY and CDR2 SVGEGT. Trimming left V 6 bases short and J 10 bases short, with 31 bases between. CDR3 sequence (DNA): TGTGCCAGCAGCACGGTTAGCGTAATAGAGAGCTATCGATCGATTCAGTACTTC. Translation: CASSTVSVIESYRSIQYF.

The CDR3 here is CASSVGAGQAGANVLTF. CDR3 in DNA: TGTGCCAGCAGCGTAGGGGCAGGGCAAGCTGGGGCCAACGTCCTGACTTTC. This sequence joins TRBV9 and TRBJ2-6; maybe TRBD1 (5 bases). CDR3 length: 17 residues. V lost 0 bases to trimming and J lost 2 bases, with 12 bases between them. CDR1 and CDR2 (germline): SGDLS, YYNGEE.

The J gene is TRBJ1-5, the V gene TRBV19, with 7 bases lining up with TRBD1. The germline CDR1 and CDR2 sequences are LNHDA and SQIVND (reference sequence). With 6 bases clipped from V and 6 bases from J, the junction kept 8 bases outside the gene matches. CDR3 length: 14 residues. The CDR3 loop is CASSLSPGGQPQHF. The CDR3 DNA reads TGTGCCAGTAGCCTTTCCCCAGGGGGTCAGCCCCAGCATTTT.

This clone is a singleton in its sample. V gene TRBV19 combines with J gene TRBJ2-5; 10 nucleotides match TRBD1. Per germline, CDR1 LNHDA and CDR2 SQIVND (reference sequence). Germline trimming cut 6 bases from V and 2 bases from J; bases unmatched to any gene: 6. This CDR3 is built from 15 residues. CDR3 coding DNA: TGTGCCAGTAGCCCCGGGACAGGGGCTCAAGAGACCCAGTACTTC. The encoded protein is CASSPGTGAQETQYF.

The chain has TRBV19 and TRBJ1-1, with a possible D match to TRBD1 (5 bases). The V gene's germline CDR1 is LNHDA and CDR2 SQIVND (reference sequence). Trimming removed 7 bases from V and 5 bases from J, with 11 bases in between. The length of the CDR3 is 12 residues. CDR3 sequence: CASTREGTEAFF. CDR3 nucleotide sequence: TGTGCCAGTACCAGGGAAGGGACTGAAGCTTTCTTT.

The chain recombines TRBV25-1 with TRBJ2-3; a weak D match, TRBD2 (6 bases). This CDR3 comprises 13 residues. V gave up 10 bases and J gave up 4 bases, with 15 bases separating them. Germline V gene sequence: CDR1 MGHDK, CDR2 SYGVNS. This CDR3 reads CATRLGRPDTQYF. The DNA of the CDR3 is TGTGCCACCCGACTAGGCAGGCCAGATACGCAGTATTTT.

This rearrangement joins TRBV30 to TRBJ1-1, with 8 bases lining up with TRBD1. V dropped 2 bases and J dropped 5; count of bases not matched to a gene: 4. The CDR3 extends over 13 amino acids. Germline V gene lookup returns CDR1 GTSNPN and CDR2 SVGIG (reference sequence). The CDR3 loop reads CAWSRQGLTEAFF. DNA of the CDR3: TGTGCCTGGAGTCGACAGGGGTTAACTGAAGCTTTCTTT.

The V gene is TRBV11-3, the J gene TRBJ1-4; 8 nucleotides align to TRBD1. V lost 3 bases, J lost 8 bases, and 5 bases stayed unmatched. Germline values: CDR1 SGHNT, CDR2 YENEEA. CDR3 length equals 14 residues. In DNA form, the CDR3 reads TGTGCCAGCAGCTTCGACAGGGGAAGGGAAAAACTGTTTTTT. It is translated as CASSFDRGREKLFF.

This chain links TRBV28 with TRBJ1-2, with D possibly matching TRBD1 (6 bases). From germline, CDR1 is MDHEN and CDR2 SYDVKM. The CDR3 contains 16 residues. The germline V and J ends were trimmed by 6 bases and 8 bases, with 25 bases remaining between them. In nucleotides, the CDR3 is TGTGCCAGCAGCAACTATCTTCGACAGGCCGATGGAGGCTACACCTTC. This codes for CASSNYLRQADGGYTF.

This chain connects TRBV5-1 to TRBJ2-5; the match to TRBD2 covers 8 bases. Germline-derived CDR1 and CDR2 are SGHRS and YFSETQ. This CDR3 spans 14 amino acids. With V trimmed by 5 bases and J by 4 bases, 7 bases remained unmatched. CDR3 sequence reads: CASRSSGGAETQYF. CDR3 sequence (DNA): TGCGCCAGCAGGTCGAGCGGGGGAGCAGAGACCCAGTACTTC.

This sequence joins TRBV19 and TRBJ1-5; no clear D gene. The CDR3 contains 13 residues. CDR1 and CDR2 (germline): LNHDA, SQIVND (reference sequence). The V end lost 3 bases, the J end lost 4 bases, and 7 bases lay between the germline ends. Written as DNA, the CDR3 is TGTGCCAGTAGTATTGAGGGAAATCAGCCCCAGCATTTT. Translated, it gives CASSIEGNQPQHF.

The rearrangement links TRBV4-3 to TRBJ2-7, with a tentative D call TRBD2 (6 bases). Germline V gene lookup returns CDR1 LGHNA and CDR2 YSLEER. Trimming pared 0 bases from V and 2 bases from J, leaving 14 bases between. The CDR3 runs 16 residues. CDR3 protein: CASSQDWSTGAYEQYF. CDR3 DNA sequence: TGCGCCAGCAGCCAAGATTGGAGTACGGGGGCCTACGAGCAGTACTTC.

A word on this clone: A junction boundary mismatches the germline segment, possibly from a read error. The genes are TRBV4-3 and TRBJ1-1, with D maybe TRBD1 (5 bases). The CDR3 sequence is 15 residues long. CDR1 is LGHNA and CDR2 is YSLEER in the germline V gene. The CDR3 coding sequence is TGCGCCAGCAGCCAAGATCTCGCCCTCCCAGGGCGCCCGCTCTTT. This gives the protein CASSQDLALPGRPLF.

The chain has TRBV19 and TRBJ2-2; maybe TRBD1 (6 bases). The CDR3 runs to 16 residues. The V and J ends lost 3 bases and 4 bases respectively, with 15 bases between them. CDR1 LNHDA and CDR2 SQIVND come from the germline V gene (reference sequence). DNA of the CDR3: TGTGCCAGTAGTATGGGTCGAGGGGGTAGCACCGGGGAGCTGTTTTTT. It codes for CASSMGRGGSTGELFF.

The chain is built from TRBV18 and TRBJ2-5; D is perhaps TRBD1 (5 bases). Trimming cost V 2 bases and J 5 bases, with 9 bases left between them. The V gene's germline CDR1 is KGHSH and CDR2 LQKENI. The CDR3 extends over 13 amino acids. CDR3 nucleotides: TGTGCCAGCTCACCAAGGGGTCGGGAGACCCAGTACTTC. Translation gives CASSPRGRETQYF.

The chain uses TRBV14 and TRBJ2-5, with 7 bases lining up with TRBD1. The V gene's germline CDR1 is SGHDN and CDR2 FVKESK. Unmatched junction bases numbered 4, after V lost 8 bases and J lost 1 base. There are 13 residues in the CDR3. DNA for the CDR3: TGTGCCAGCCGGGACAGACCCCAAGAGACCCAGTACTTC. It translates to CASRDRPQETQYF.

V usage is TRBV9 and J usage is TRBJ2-7; 10 bases agree with TRBD2. Germline V gene data show CDR1 as SGDLS and CDR2 as YYNGEE. The CDR3 has 14 amino acids. V trimming: 3 bases; J trimming: 3 bases; junction bases outside the gene matches: 3. CDR3 sequence: CASSASGRDYEQYF. The CDR3 DNA reads TGTGCCAGCAGCGCTAGCGGGAGAGACTACGAGCAGTACTTC.